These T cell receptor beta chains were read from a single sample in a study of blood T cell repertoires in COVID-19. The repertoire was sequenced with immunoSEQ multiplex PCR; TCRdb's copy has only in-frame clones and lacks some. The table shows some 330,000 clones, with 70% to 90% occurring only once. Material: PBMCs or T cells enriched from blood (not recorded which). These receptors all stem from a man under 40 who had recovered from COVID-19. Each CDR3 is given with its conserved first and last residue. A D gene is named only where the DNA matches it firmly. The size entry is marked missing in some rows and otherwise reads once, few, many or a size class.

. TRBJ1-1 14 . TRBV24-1 CATAGGGLNTEAFF TGTGCCACCGCTGGCGGGGGCCTGAACACTGAAGCTTTCTTT
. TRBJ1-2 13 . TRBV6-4 CASSDPGSDGYTF TGTGCCAGCAGTGACCCGGGATCAGATGGCTACACCTTC
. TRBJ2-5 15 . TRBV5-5 CASSHAGPGDETQYF TGTGCCAGCAGCCACGCCGGCCCGGGGGATGAGACCCAGTACTTC
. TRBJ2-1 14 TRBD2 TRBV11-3 CASSLEGGGVEQFF TGTGCCAGCAGCTTAGAGGGGGGAGGGGTTGAGCAGTTCTTC
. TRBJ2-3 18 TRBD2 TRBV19 CASSSWWRERELTDTQYF TGTGCCAGTAGTAGTTGGTGGCGCGAGCGGGAGCTGACAGATACGCAGTATTTT
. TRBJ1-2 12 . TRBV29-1 CSVGSANYGYTF TGCAGCGTGGGCAGCGCTAACTATGGCTACACCTTC
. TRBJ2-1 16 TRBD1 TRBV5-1 CASRVGDRDIFHEQFF TGCGCCAGCAGGGTGGGGGACAGGGACATCTTCCATGAGCAGTTCTTC
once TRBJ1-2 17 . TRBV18 CASSPLSSDTSNYGYTF TGTGCCAGCTCACCACTGTCTAGCGACACGTCTAACTATGGCTACACCTTC
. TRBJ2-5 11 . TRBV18 CASSPGETQYF TGTGCCAGCTCACCCGGAGAGACCCAGTACTTC
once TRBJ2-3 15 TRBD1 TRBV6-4 CASRPSGQGADTQYF TGTGCCAGCAGGCCTTCGGGACAGGGGGCAGATACGCAGTATTTT
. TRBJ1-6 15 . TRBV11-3 CASSLDGRLNSPLHF TGTGCCAGCAGCTTAGATGGCAGACTAAATTCACCCCTCCACTTT
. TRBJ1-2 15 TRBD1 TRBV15 CATSKSTGGYNGYTF TGTGCCACCAGCAAGTCGACAGGGGGCTATAATGGCTACACCTTC
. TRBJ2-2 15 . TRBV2 CAVARAADGPGELFF TGTGCCGTAGCGAGGGCGGCGGATGGACCGGGGGAGCTGTTTTTT
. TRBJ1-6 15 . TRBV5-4 CASSFLATVNSPLHF TGTGCCAGCAGCTTTCTCGCGACAGTGAATTCACCCCTCCACTTT
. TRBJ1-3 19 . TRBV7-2 CASSLEWLWTDSSGNTIYF TGTGCCAGCAGCTTAGAGTGGTTGTGGACGGACAGCTCTGGAAACACCATATATTTT
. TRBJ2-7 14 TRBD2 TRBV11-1 CASSLGLAVQEQYF TGTGCCAGCAGCTTGGGACTAGCGGTACAAGAGCAGTACTTC
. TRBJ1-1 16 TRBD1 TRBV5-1 CASSLSGTGFNTEAFF TGCGCCAGCAGCTTGTCTGGGACAGGGTTCAACACTGAAGCTTTCTTT
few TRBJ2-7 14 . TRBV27 CASSFGGTSYEQYF TGTGCCAGCAGTTTTGGCGGGACTTCCTACGAGCAGTACTTC
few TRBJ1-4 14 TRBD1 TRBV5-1 CASSFRTGVEKLFF TGCGCCAGCAGCTTTCGGACAGGGGTTGAAAAACTGTTTTTT
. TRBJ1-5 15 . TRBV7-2 CASSSRQESNQPQHF TGTGCCAGCAGCTCCAGACAGGAAAGCAATCAGCCCCAGCATTTT
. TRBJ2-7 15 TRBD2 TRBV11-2 CASSFRTSGGGEQYF TGTGCCAGCAGCTTCCGGACTAGCGGGGGGGGCGAGCAGTACTTC
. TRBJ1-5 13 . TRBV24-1 CATSDYSNQPQHF TGTGCCACCAGTGATTACTCCAATCAGCCCCAGCATTTT
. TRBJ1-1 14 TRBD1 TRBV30 CAWGTGPPLPEAFF TGTGCCTGGGGGACAGGGCCCCCTCTCCCTGAAGCTTTCTTT
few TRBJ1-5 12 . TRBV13 CASSGRGEPQHF TGTGCCAGCAGCGGACGGGGGGAGCCCCAGCATTTT
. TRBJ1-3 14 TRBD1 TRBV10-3 CAIRATGLVDTIYF TGTGCCATCAGGGCGACAGGGTTGGTGGACACCATATATTTT
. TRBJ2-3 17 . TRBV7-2 CATQLNRPSAPPDTQYF TGTGCCACACAGCTTAATCGACCTTCAGCACCCCCCGATACGCAGTATTTT
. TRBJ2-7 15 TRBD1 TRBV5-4 CASSLGTGTYYEQYF TGTGCCAGCAGCCTTGGGACAGGGACCTACTACGAGCAGTACTTC
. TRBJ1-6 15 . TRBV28 CASSLLGENNSPLHF TGTGCCAGCAGTTTACTGGGAGAAAATAATTCACCCCTCCACTTT
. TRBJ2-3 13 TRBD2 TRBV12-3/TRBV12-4 CASSAWGGDTQYF TGTGCCAGCAGTGCCTGGGGGGGAGATACGCAGTATTTT
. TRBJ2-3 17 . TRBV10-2 CASSPRDGGPSTDTQYF TGCGCCAGCAGTCCCCGGGACGGGGGGCCCAGCACAGATACGCAGTATTTT
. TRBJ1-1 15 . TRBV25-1 CASSLGQTPFTEAFF TGTGCCAGCAGCCTAGGACAGACCCCGTTCACTGAAGCTTTCTTT
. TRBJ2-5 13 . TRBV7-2 CASSPRGGETQYF TGTGCCAGCAGCCCGAGGGGGGGAGAGACCCAGTACTTC
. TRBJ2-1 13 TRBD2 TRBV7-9 CASSSPGLAVQFF TGTGCCAGCAGCTCCCCGGGACTAGCGGTCCAGTTCTTC